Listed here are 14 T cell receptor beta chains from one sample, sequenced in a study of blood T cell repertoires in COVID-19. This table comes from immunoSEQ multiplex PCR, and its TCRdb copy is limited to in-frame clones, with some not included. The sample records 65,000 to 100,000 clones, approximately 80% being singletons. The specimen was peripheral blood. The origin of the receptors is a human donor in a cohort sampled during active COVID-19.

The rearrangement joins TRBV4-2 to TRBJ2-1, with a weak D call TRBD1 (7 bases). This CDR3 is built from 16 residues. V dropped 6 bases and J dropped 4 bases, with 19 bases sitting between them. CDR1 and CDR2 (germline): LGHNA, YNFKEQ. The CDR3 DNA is TGTGCCAGCAGGCCCCAGGGGGGCGAGAGATACAATGAGCAGTTCTTC. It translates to CASRPQGGERYNEQFF.

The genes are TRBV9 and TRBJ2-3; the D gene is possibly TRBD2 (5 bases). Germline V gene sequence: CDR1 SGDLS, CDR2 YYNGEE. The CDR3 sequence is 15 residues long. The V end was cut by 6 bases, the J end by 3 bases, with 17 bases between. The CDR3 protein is CASKNDGSGTDTQYF. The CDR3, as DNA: TGTGCCAGCAAGAATGATGGGTCGGGGACAGATACGCAGTATTTT.

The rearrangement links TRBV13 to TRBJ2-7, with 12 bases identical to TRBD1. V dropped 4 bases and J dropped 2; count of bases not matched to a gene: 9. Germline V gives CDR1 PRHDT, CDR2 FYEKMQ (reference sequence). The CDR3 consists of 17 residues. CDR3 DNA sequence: TGTGCCAGCAGCTCGGGACAGGGGGCGAGTTGGACCTACGAGCAGTACTTC. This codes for CASSSGQGASWTYEQYF.

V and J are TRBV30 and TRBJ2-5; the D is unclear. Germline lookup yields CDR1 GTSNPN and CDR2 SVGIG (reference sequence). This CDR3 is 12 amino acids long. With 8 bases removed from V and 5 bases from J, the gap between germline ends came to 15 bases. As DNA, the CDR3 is TGTGCCCATCGAGGTCTGTGGGAGACCCAGTACTTC. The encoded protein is CAHRGLWETQYF.

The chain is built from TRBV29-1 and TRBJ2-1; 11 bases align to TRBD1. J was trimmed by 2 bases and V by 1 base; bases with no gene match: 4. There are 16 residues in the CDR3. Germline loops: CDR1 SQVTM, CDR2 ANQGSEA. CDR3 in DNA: TGCAGCGTTGAAGGGGGGGACAGGGGGACCTACAATGAGCAGTTCTTC. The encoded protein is CSVEGGDRGTYNEQFF.

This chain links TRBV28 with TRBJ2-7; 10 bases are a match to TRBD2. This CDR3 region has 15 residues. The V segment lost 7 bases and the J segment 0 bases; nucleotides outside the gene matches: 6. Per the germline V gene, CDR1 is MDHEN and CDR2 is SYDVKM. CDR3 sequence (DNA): TGTGCCAGCAACCTAAGCGGGGGGGCCTCCTACGAGCAGTACTTC. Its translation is CASNLSGGASYEQYF.

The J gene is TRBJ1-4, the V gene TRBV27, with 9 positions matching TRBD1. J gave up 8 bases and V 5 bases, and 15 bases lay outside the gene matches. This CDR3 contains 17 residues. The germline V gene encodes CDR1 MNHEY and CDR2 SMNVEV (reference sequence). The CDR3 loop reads CASSRLYTGTGNEKLFF. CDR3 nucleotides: TGTGCCAGCAGTCGACTATACACCGGGACAGGGAACGAAAAACTGTTTTTT.

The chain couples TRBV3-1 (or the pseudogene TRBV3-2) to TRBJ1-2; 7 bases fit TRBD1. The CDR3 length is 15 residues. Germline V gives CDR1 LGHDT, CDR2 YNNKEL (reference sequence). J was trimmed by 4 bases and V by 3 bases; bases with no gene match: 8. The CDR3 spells CASSQTGLISYGYTF. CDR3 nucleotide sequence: TGTGCCAGCAGCCAGACAGGGTTAATCTCCTATGGCTACACCTTC.

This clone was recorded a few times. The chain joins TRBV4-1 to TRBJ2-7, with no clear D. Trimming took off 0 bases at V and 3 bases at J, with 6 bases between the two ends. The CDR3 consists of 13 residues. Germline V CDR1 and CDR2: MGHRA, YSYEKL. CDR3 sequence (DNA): TGCGCCAGCAGCCAAGATTACAACTACGAGCAGTACTTC. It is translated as CASSQDYNYEQYF.

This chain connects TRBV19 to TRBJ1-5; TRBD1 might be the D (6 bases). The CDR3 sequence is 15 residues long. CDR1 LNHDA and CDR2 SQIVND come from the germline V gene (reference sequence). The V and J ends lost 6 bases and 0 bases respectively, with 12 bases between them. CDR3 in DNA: TGTGCCAGTAGGAAGGACAGAAATAGCAATCAGCCCCAGCATTTT. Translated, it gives CASRKDRNSNQPQHF.

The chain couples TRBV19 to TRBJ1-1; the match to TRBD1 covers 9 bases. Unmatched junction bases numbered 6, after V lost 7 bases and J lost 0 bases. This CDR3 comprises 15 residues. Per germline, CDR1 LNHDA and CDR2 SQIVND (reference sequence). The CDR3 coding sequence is TGTGCCAGTAACAACAGGGGGCGTATGAACACTGAAGCTTTCTTT. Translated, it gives CASNNRGRMNTEAFF. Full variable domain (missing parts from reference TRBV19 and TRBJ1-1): DGGITQSPKYLFRKEGQNVTLSCEQNLNHDAMYWYRQDPGQGLRLIYYSQIVNDFQKGDIAEGYSVSREKKESFPLTVTSAQKNPTAFYLCASNNRGRMNTEAFFGQGTRLTVV.

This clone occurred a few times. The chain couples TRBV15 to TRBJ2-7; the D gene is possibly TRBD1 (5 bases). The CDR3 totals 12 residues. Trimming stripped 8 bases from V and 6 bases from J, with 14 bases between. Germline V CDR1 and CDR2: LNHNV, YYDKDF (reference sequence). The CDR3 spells CATSAGLSEQYF. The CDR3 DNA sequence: TGTGCCACCTCTGCAGGGTTGAGCGAGCAGTACTTC.

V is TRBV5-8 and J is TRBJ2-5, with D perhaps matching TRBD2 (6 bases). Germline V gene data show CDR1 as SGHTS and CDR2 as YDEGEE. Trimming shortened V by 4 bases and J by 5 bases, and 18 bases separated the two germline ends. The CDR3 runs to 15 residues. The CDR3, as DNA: TGTGCCAGCAGCCCGGGACTCCCGGGGGTTGAGACCCAGTACTTC. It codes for CASSPGLPGVETQYF. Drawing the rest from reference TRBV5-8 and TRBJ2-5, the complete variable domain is EAGVTQSPTHLIKTRGQQATLRCSPISGHTSVYWYQQALGLGLQFLLWYDEGEERNRGNFPPRFSGRQFPNYSSELNVNALELEDSALYLCASSPGLPGVETQYFGPGTRLLVL.

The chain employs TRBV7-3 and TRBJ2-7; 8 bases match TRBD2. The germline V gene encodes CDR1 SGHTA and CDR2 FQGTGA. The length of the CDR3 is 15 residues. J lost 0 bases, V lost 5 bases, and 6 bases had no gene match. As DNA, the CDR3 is TGTGCCAGCAGCCCCGGGAGGGGGAGCTCCTACGAGCAGTACTTC. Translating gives CASSPGRGSSYEQYF.